These 12 T cell receptor beta chains originate from one sample sequenced in a study of cytomegalovirus exposure and HLA in healthy donors. The PCR used 60 Vbeta and 13 Jbeta primers. TCRdb keeps only in-frame clones here, not all; method: immunoSEQ multiplex PCR. Altogether more than 200,000 clones are present, almost 80% being singletons, with the ten largest covering approximately 2%. Sequencing input: PBMCs. These receptors came from a male donor in good health and CMV-seronegative.

This chain joins TRBV27 and TRBJ2-5; the D gene is possibly TRBD1 (7 bases). This CDR3 region has 13 residues. The germline CDR1 and CDR2 sequences are MNHEY and SMNVEV (reference sequence). V lost 6 bases to trimming and J lost 7 bases, with 15 bases between them. The CDR3 loop is CASRTGAGGTQYF. The DNA for the CDR3 is TGTGCCAGCAGAACGGGAGCAGGGGGGACCCAGTACTTC.

There are a few counts of this clone. J is TRBJ1-1 and V is TRBV21-1; the table calls TRBD1, which could not be checked here. TRBV21-1 is tagged as a pseudogene. The CDR3 length is 15 residues. The CDR3 nucleotides read TGTGCCAGCAAGGGACAGGGGGCCTCGAGCACTGAAGCTTTCTTT. Translated: CASKGQGASSTEAFF.

The V and J genes are TRBV6-4 and TRBJ2-6; TRBD1 agrees at 9 bases. The CDR3 covers 18 residues. Germline lookup yields CDR1 MRHNA and CDR2 SNTAGT. The ends lost 3 bases at V and 3 bases at J; junction bases unmatched: 9. In DNA, the CDR3 is TGTGCCAGCAGTGAGTTCGGGACAGGGATTGTTGGGGCCAACGTCCTGACTTTC. Residues: CASSEFGTGIVGANVLTF.

The V and J genes are TRBV7-9 and TRBJ1-4, with D hard to call. This CDR3 spans 15 amino acids. V lost 4 bases, J lost 0 bases, and 9 bases lay in between. Germline-derived CDR1 and CDR2 are SEHNR and FQNEAQ (reference sequence). In DNA form, the CDR3 reads TGTGCCAGCAGCTGGGAGGGTGCAACTAATGAAAAACTGTTTTTT. It is translated as CASSWEGATNEKLFF. Supplemented by reference TRBV7-9 and TRBJ1-4, the full variable domain reads DTGVSQNPRHKITKRGQNVTFRCDPISEHNRLYWYRQTLGQGPEFLTYFQNEAQLEKSRLLSDRFSAERPKGSFSTLEIQRTEQGDSAMYLCASSWEGATNEKLFFGSGTQLSVL.

This clone was seen a few times. This chain joins TRBV7-2 and TRBJ1-6, with TRBD1 identical over 9 bases. V shed 6 bases, J shed 7 bases, and the junction held 4 bases outside the gene matches. Germline V lookup: CDR1 SGHTA, CDR2 FQGNSA. The CDR3 spans 14 residues. The CDR3 region is CASRQGATNSPLHF. In nucleotides, the CDR3 is TGTGCCAGCAGACAGGGGGCCACGAATTCACCCCTCCACTTT.

This clone was seen more than once but under ten times. The chain joins TRBV7-9 to TRBJ1-1, with D uncertain. The CDR3 runs to 11 residues. Trimming took 6 bases from V and 4 from J, leaving 6 bases between them. Looked up from germline, CDR1 is SEHNR and CDR2 is FQNEAQ (reference sequence). The CDR3 here is CASSWSTEAFF. The CDR3 DNA sequence: TGTGCCAGCAGTTGGAGCACTGAAGCTTTCTTT.

The chain uses TRBV11-3 and TRBJ2-5; tentative D call: TRBD1 (5 bases). V shed 2 bases and J shed 2 bases, with 6 bases lying between them. This CDR3 contains 13 residues. CDR1 is SGHNT and CDR2 is YENEEA in the germline V gene. The CDR3 nucleotides are TGTGCCAGCAGCTTAAGGGGACAAGAGACCCAGTACTTC. Its translation is CASSLRGQETQYF.

The V call is TRBV30, the J call TRBJ2-5; a possible D gene is TRBD1 (5 bases). Trimming stripped 2 bases from V and 7 bases from J, with 14 bases between. The CDR3 has 13 residues. The germline gives CDR1 GTSNPN, CDR2 SVGIG (reference sequence). The DNA of the CDR3 is TGTGCCTGGAGTCGCAGGGAAAAGGGGACCCAGTACTTC. This gives the protein CAWSRREKGTQYF.

The genes are TRBV27 and TRBJ2-7, with D maybe TRBD2 (6 bases). CDR1 and CDR2 from the germline V gene are MNHEY and SMNVEV (reference sequence). Trimming shortened V by 7 bases and J by 0 bases, and 19 bases separated the two germline ends. The CDR3 consists of 16 residues. The CDR3 protein is CASMSPRRGSSYEQYF. The DNA for the CDR3 is TGTGCCAGCATGTCCCCTCGGCGGGGAAGCTCCTACGAGCAGTACTTC.

The gene calls are TRBV7-2 and TRBJ2-7; D might be TRBD1 (6 bases). The V end lost 5 bases, the J end lost 3 bases, and 11 bases lay between the germline ends. The CDR3 is 13 amino acids. Germline V gene data show CDR1 as SGHTA and CDR2 as FQGNSA. DNA for the CDR3: TGTGCCAGCAGCCCCGGACAGAACTACGAGCAGTACTTC. Protein product: CASSPGQNYEQYF.

V is TRBV5-1 and J is TRBJ2-5; D is possibly TRBD1 (6 bases). The CDR3 extends over 17 amino acids. Germline V gives CDR1 SGHRS, CDR2 YFSETQ. V dropped 2 bases and J dropped 4 bases, with 21 bases sitting between them. This chain's CDR3 is CASSFRSRDTLLETQYF. Written as DNA, the CDR3 is TGCGCCAGCAGCTTTCGCTCCCGGGACACCCTGTTAGAGACCCAGTACTTC.

V is TRBV9 and J is TRBJ1-2, with TRBD1 matching 8 bases. This CDR3 comprises 14 residues. Germline CDR1 reads SGDLS; CDR2 reads YYNGEE. Losses at the gene ends were 3 bases for V and 4 bases for J; bases not matched to a gene: 5. CDR3 protein: CASSAGTGLYGYTF. For the CDR3, the DNA is TGTGCCAGCAGCGCAGGGACAGGCCTCTATGGCTACACCTTC. Drawing the rest from reference TRBV9 and TRBJ1-2, the complete variable domain is DSGVTQTPKHLITATGQRVTLRCSPRSGDLSVYWYQQSLDQGLQFLIQYYNGEERAKGNILERFSAQQFPDLHSELNLSSLELGDSALYFCASSAGTGLYGYTFGSGTRLTVV.